The T cell receptor (beta chain) under discussion was sequenced for a study of blood T cells in healthy people across ages. This clonotype was recorded many times. Antigen: not known. A much larger clone lies a single base off, so this may be a read error. General observations from the study: Older age coincided with a roughly linear decline in TCR beta diversity per million T cells.

The CDR3 runs 11 residues. V lost 7 bases, J lost 2 bases, and 8 bases lay in between. CDR1 SQVTM and CDR2 ANQGSEA come from the germline V gene. Next came a second PCR, run for about 7 to 12 cycles, which used a sample-barcoded 5' primer along with a J-beta primer mix. One entry per CDR3 protein results from TCRdb running MiXCR on the 5' RACE reads. This table has about 780,000 distinct CDR3 sequences, less than 60% appearing once. This clonotype was obtained from a man older than 75 in good health. The sample comprised blood. The V call is TRBV29-1, the J call TRBJ2-5; D gene ambiguous. Here the CDR3 reads CSGVEQETQYF. CDR3 nucleotide sequence: TGCAGCGGTGTAGAACAAGAGACCCAGTACTTC. The complete variable domain, with remaining parts taken from reference TRBV29-1 and TRBJ2-5, reads SAVISQKPSRDICQRGTSLTIQCQVDSQVTMMFWYRQQPGQSLTLIATANQGSEATYESGFVIDKFPISRPNLTFSTLTVSNMSPEDSSIYLCSGVEQETQYFGPGTRLLVL.